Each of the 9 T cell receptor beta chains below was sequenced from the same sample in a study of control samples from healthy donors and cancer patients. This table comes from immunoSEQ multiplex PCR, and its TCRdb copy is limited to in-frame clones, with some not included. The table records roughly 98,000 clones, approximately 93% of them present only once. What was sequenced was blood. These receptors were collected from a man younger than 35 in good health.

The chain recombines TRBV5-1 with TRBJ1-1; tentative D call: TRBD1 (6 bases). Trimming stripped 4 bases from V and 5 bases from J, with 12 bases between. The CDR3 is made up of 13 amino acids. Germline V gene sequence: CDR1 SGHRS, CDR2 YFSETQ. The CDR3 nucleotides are TGCGCCAGCAGCCAAAAAGGGGGAACTGAAGCTTTCTTT. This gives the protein CASSQKGGTEAFF.

In DNA, the CDR3 is TGTGCCAGCAGTTTTGGGGGTTACAATGAGCAGTTCTTC. It codes for CASSFGGYNEQFF. This rearrangement joins TRBV27 to TRBJ2-1, with D possibly being TRBD1 or TRBD2 (5 bases each). Trimming removed 3 bases at V and 4 bases at J, with 7 bases between. The CDR3 is 13 residues long. The germline gives CDR1 MNHEY, CDR2 SMNVEV (reference sequence).

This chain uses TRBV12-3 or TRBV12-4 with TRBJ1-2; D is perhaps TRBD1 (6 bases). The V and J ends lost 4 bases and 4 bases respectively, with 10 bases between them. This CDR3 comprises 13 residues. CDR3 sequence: CASSSGQFYGYTF. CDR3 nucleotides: TGTGCCAGCAGTTCTGGACAGTTCTATGGCTACACCTTC.

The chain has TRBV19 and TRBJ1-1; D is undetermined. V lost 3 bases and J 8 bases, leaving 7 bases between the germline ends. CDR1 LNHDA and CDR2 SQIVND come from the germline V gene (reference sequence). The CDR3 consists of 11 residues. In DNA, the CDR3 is TGTGCCAGTAGTATCAAGACGGAAGCTTTCTTT. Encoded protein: CASSIKTEAFF.

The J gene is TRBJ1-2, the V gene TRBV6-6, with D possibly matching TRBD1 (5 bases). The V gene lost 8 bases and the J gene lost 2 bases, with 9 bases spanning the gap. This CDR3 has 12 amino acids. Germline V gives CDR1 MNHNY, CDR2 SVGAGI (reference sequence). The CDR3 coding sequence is TGTGCCAGCCGGGACGGCAACTATGGCTACACCTTC. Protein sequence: CASRDGNYGYTF.

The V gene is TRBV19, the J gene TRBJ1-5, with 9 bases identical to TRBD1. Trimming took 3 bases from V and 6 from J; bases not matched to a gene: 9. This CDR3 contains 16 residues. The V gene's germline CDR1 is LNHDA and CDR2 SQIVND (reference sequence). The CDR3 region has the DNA TGTGCCAGTAGTATTTACAGGGGGCAGGGGGCTCAGCCCCAGCATTTT. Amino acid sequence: CASSIYRGQGAQPQHF.

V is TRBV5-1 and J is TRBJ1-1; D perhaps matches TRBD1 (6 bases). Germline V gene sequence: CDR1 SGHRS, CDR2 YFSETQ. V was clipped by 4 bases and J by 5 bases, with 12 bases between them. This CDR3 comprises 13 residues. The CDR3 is CASSLAGATEAFF. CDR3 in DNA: TGCGCCAGCAGCCTGGCGGGGGCTACTGAAGCTTTCTTT. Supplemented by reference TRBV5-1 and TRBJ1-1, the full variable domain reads KAGVTQTPRYLIKTRGQQVTLSCSPISGHRSVSWYQQTPGQGLQFLFEYFSETQRNKGNFPGRFSGRQFSNSRSEMNVSTLELGDSALYLCASSLAGATEAFFGQGTRLTVV.

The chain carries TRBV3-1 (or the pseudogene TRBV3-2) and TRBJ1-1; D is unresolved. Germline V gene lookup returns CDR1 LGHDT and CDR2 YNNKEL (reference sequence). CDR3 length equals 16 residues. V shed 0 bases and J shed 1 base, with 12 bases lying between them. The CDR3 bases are TGTGCCAGCAGCCAAGAGGGTCTGCGACAGAACACTGAAGCTTTCTTT. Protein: CASSQEGLRQNTEAFF.

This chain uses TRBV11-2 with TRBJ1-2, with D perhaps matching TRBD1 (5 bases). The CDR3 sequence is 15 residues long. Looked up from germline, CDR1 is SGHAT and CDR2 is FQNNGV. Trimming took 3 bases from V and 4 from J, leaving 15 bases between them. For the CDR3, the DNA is TGTGCCAGCAGCTTTATGGTCGACAGCTTCTATGGCTACACCTTC. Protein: CASSFMVDSFYGYTF.